What follows are 20 T cell receptor beta chains derived from one specimen sequenced in a study of human thymus T cells. Only in-frame clones appear in the TCRdb table, and some are missing; sequencing was by immunoSEQ multiplex PCR. The sample has tens of thousands of clones, approximately 95% seen once. Source material: blood. The source is a boy younger than two with a congenital heart defect but otherwise immunologically healthy.

The chain is built from TRBV2 and TRBJ1-5; 8 bases agree with TRBD1. V shed 3 bases and J 7 bases; nucleotides not matched to a gene: 5. Germline CDR1 SNHLY, CDR2 FYNNEI. This CDR3 has 14 amino acids. CDR3: CASSETQGAQPQHF. The DNA of the CDR3 is TGTGCCAGCAGTGAGACCCAGGGGGCCCAGCCCCAGCATTTT.

V and J are TRBV6-5 and TRBJ2-3, with TRBD2 matching 7 bases. Germline-derived CDR1 and CDR2 are MNHEY and SVGAGI. The CDR3 totals 14 residues. The J segment lost 1 base and the V segment lost 7 bases, leaving 5 bases of the junction unmatched. The CDR3 reads CASTDLAGTDTQYF. The CDR3, as DNA: TGTGCCAGCACCGATCTAGCGGGCACAGATACGCAGTATTTT.

The rearrangement joins TRBV19 to TRBJ1-2; D call uncertain. The V and J ends lost 4 bases and 2 bases respectively, with 11 bases between them. The germline gives CDR1 LNHDA, CDR2 SQIVND (reference sequence). The CDR3 has 14 residues. DNA for the CDR3: TGTGCCAGTAGTACCAGGAATGGGAACTATGGCTACACCTTC. Translated: CASSTRNGNYGYTF.

This clone was detected only a few times. J is TRBJ1-6 and V is TRBV23-1; TRBD1 matches at 10 bases. TRBV23-1 belongs to the ORF category, with a function that is uncertain. V dropped 1 base and J dropped 6; count of bases not matched to a gene: 12. CDR3 length: 19 amino acids. Written as DNA, the CDR3 is TGCGCCAGCAGTCAATTCTTTAGGATTCGGGACAGGGGTAATTCACCCCTCCACTTT. Protein product: CASSQFFRIRDRGNSPLHF.

This clone was found once. CDR3 sequence: CASSPGTGFSPLHF. The CDR3 bases are TGCGCCAGCAGCCCCGGGACAGGGTTTTCACCCCTCCACTTT. The V call is TRBV5-1, the J call TRBJ1-6; 9 positions agree with TRBD1. The germline CDR1 and CDR2 sequences are SGHRS and YFSETQ. V dropped 4 bases and J dropped 9; count of bases not matched to a gene: 5. The length of the CDR3 is 14 residues. Complete variable domain (other parts from reference TRBV5-1 and TRBJ1-6): KAGVTQTPRYLIKTRGQQVTLSCSPISGHRSVSWYQQTPGQGLQFLFEYFSETQRNKGNFPGRFSGRQFSNSRSEMNVSTLELGDSALYLCASSPGTGFSPLHFGNGTRLTVT.

The chain has TRBV5-1 and TRBJ2-7, with 13 bases identical to TRBD2. The CDR3 totals 20 residues. Looked up from germline, CDR1 is SGHRS and CDR2 is YFSETQ. Trimming cost V 4 bases and J 2 bases; bases outside gene matches: 18. CDR3 sequence (DNA): TGCGCCAGCAGCCTAGGGACTAGCGGGGTCGATTCAACCGTAACCTACGAGCAGTACTTC. Translated, it gives CASSLGTSGVDSTVTYEQYF.

The chain uses TRBV5-4 and TRBJ2-7, with 13 bases fitting TRBD2. The trim removed 5 bases at V and 2 bases at J, leaving 4 bases unmatched. The CDR3 has 15 residues. From germline, CDR1 is SGHNT and CDR2 YYREEE (reference sequence). The DNA for the CDR3 is TGTGCCAGCAGGCCCGGGACTAGCGGGACCTACGAGCAGTACTTC. It encodes CASRPGTSGTYEQYF.

This chain joins TRBV27 and TRBJ2-7; 8 bases are a match to TRBD2. V lost 0 bases to trimming and J lost 3 bases; unmatched junction nucleotides: 4. The CDR3 sequence is 15 residues long. From germline, CDR1 is MNHEY and CDR2 SMNVEV (reference sequence). The CDR3 sequence: CASSLSWLAGYEQYF. For the CDR3, the DNA is TGTGCCAGCAGTTTATCGTGGCTAGCGGGCTACGAGCAGTACTTC.

J is TRBJ1-5 and V is TRBV28, with 8 positions matching TRBD1. V gave up 3 bases and J gave up 6 bases; unmatched junction bases: 7. The CDR3 sequence is 15 residues long. Germline lookup yields CDR1 MDHEN and CDR2 SYDVKM. The CDR3, as DNA: TGTGCCAGCAGTTTTACGGACAGGGTGAGTCAGCCCCAGCATTTT. Residues: CASSFTDRVSQPQHF.

This sequence joins TRBV7-9 and TRBJ1-2; 7 bases agree with TRBD1. V lost 1 base, J lost 7 bases, and 3 bases stayed unmatched. This CDR3 is 13 amino acids long. In germline, CDR1 is SEHNR, CDR2 FQNEAQ (reference sequence). The chain's CDR3 is CASSLGTGFGYTF. Written as DNA, the CDR3 is TGTGCCAGCAGCTTAGGGACAGGTTTTGGCTACACCTTC.

The CDR3 is CASSSDHRNRAQQPQHF. CDR3 DNA: TGTGCCAGTAGTTCCGACCACAGAAACAGGGCTCAACAGCCCCAGCATTTT. The chain joins TRBV19 to TRBJ1-5; TRBD1 is a possible D gene (6 bases). CDR3 size: 17 residues. V was cut by 5 bases and J by 7 bases, with 24 bases left in between. Germline CDR1 reads LNHDA; CDR2 reads SQIVND (reference sequence). The whole variable domain, remainder taken from reference TRBV19 and TRBJ1-5, is DGGITQSPKYLFRKEGQNVTLSCEQNLNHDAMYWYRQDPGQGLRLIYYSQIVNDFQKGDIAEGYSVSREKKESFPLTVTSAQKNPTAFYLCASSSDHRNRAQQPQHFGDGTRLSIL.

This chain links TRBV6-5 with TRBJ2-2; no firm D call. The CDR3 extends over 14 amino acids. V dropped 0 bases and J dropped 6 bases, with 8 bases sitting between them. Per germline, CDR1 MNHEY and CDR2 SVGAGI. The DNA for the CDR3 is TGTGCCAGCAGTTACTCGAGTAGCCCCGGGGAGCTGTTTTTT. Translation gives CASSYSSSPGELFF.

The V and J genes are TRBV5-3 and TRBJ2-3; TRBD2 matches 10 bases. Being an ORF, TRBV5-3 has a function that is uncertain. With V trimmed by 4 bases and J by 0 bases, 5 bases remained unmatched. This CDR3 contains 16 residues. CDR3 sequence reads: CARSELAGPSTDTQYF. The DNA of the CDR3 is TGTGCCAGAAGCGAACTAGCGGGGCCCAGCACAGATACGCAGTATTTT.

The chain is built from TRBV7-2 and TRBJ2-3; the match to TRBD2 covers 11 bases. Germline assignment: CDR1 SGHTA and CDR2 FQGNSA. Trimming at V came to 2 bases and at J to 8 bases, leaving 15 bases not matched to a gene. CDR3 length: 18 amino acids. CDR3 coding DNA: TGTGCCAGCAGCTTAAACCCGGGACTAGCGGCCCCTCCCGGTACGCAGTATTTT. This gives the protein CASSLNPGLAAPPGTQYF.

This clone was seen just once. V usage is TRBV11-3 and J usage is TRBJ1-3, with D maybe TRBD1 (5 bases). The CDR3 is made up of 15 amino acids. CDR1 and CDR2 (germline): SGHNT, YENEEA. The ends were cut back, 5 bases at V and 0 bases at J, with 11 bases in the middle. Written as DNA, the CDR3 is TGTGCCAGCAGCCAGGGACGGAACTCTGGAAACACCATATATTTT. This encodes CASSQGRNSGNTIYF.

Comment on this clone: Other DNA sequences in this specimen translate into the identical CDR3. The chain employs TRBV5-1 and TRBJ2-1; 8 bases map to TRBD2. The germline V gene has CDR1 SGHRS and CDR2 YFSETQ. The V and J ends lost 1 base and 0 bases, in that order; junction bases with no gene match: 0. This CDR3 region has 15 residues. This CDR3 reads CASSLTSGSYNEQFF. The CDR3 bases are TGCGCCAGCAGCTTGACTAGCGGCTCCTACAATGAGCAGTTCTTC.

With regard to this clone: Other DNA sequences in the same sample also yield this CDR3. This chain joins TRBV25-1 and TRBJ2-2; a possible D gene is TRBD2 (7 bases). In germline, CDR1 is MGHDK, CDR2 SYGVNS. Trimming removed 6 bases from V and 5 bases from J, with 16 bases in between. The CDR3 has 15 amino acids. CDR3 DNA: TGTGCCAGCAGCACCCCAGGGAGGGGGACCGGGGAGCTGTTTTTT. Translating gives CASSTPGRGTGELFF.

The chain employs TRBV30 and TRBJ2-7; D possibly corresponds to TRBD2 (5 bases). V lost 2 bases to trimming and J lost 12 bases, with 17 bases between them. CDR3 length: 12 residues. Germline CDR1 and CDR2: GTSNPN and SVGIG (reference sequence). CDR3 nucleotide sequence: TGTGCCTGGAGTTCAACGGGGTCAGTCGGGTACTTC. Its translation is CAWSSTGSVGYF.

This sequence joins TRBV7-9 and TRBJ2-1; 13 nucleotides align to TRBD2. The germline gives CDR1 SEHNR, CDR2 FQNEAQ (reference sequence). V shed 5 bases, J shed 0 bases, and the junction held 10 bases outside the gene matches. The CDR3 covers 19 residues. The CDR3 sequence: CASSRGLAGTHSSYNEQFF. DNA for the CDR3: TGTGCCAGCAGCCGGGGACTAGCGGGAACCCATAGCTCCTACAATGAGCAGTTCTTC.

This clone was observed once. The chain is built from TRBV6-6 and TRBJ2-7; D is tentatively TRBD1 or TRBD2 (5 bases each). The ends were cut back, 0 bases at V and 1 base at J, with 7 bases in the middle. Per germline, CDR1 MNHNY and CDR2 SVGAGI (reference sequence). The CDR3 runs to 14 residues. CDR3 bases: TGTGCCAGCAGTTACTCGGGGACGTCCTACGAGCAGTACTTC. Translated, it gives CASSYSGTSYEQYF.